A selection of T cell receptor beta chains follows, all from one sample in a study of blood T cell repertoires in COVID-19. The table came from immunoSEQ multiplex PCR; TCRdb's copy has only in-frame clones and leaves some out. The data hold 210,000 or so clones, with more than 85% observed a single time. The sequencing sample was made of peripheral blood. The receptors stem from a man aged 40-49 years with active or convalescent COVID-19. Both conserved end residues are part of each CDR3. Fields, in order: D gene, clone size, V gene, J gene, CDR3 protein, CDR3 DNA. The D gene is left open where the match is weak. Rows give clone size only sometimes, using once, few, many, or a class for an expanded clone.

-	-	TRBV5-6	TRBJ1-4	CASSSDSLSEKLFF	TGTGCCAGCAGCTCGGACAGCCTAAGTGAAAAACTGTTTTTT
-	-	TRBV2	TRBJ2-5	CASSTQQTQETQYF	TGTGCCAGCAGTACACAGCAAACTCAAGAGACCCAGTACTTC
-	-	TRBV5-1	TRBJ2-3	CASSLGTSTDTQYF	TGCGCCAGCAGCTTGGGGACTAGCACAGATACGCAGTATTTT
-	-	TRBV6-5	TRBJ1-5	CASSRQSNQPQHF	TGTGCCAGCAGTCGACAGAGCAATCAGCCCCAGCATTTT
TRBD2	-	TRBV5-1	TRBJ2-3	CASSLDSGGVSTQYF	TGCGCCAGCAGCTTGGATAGCGGGGGGGTTAGTACGCAGTATTTT
-	-	TRBV7-3	TRBJ2-7	CASSLTPSSSYEQYF	TGTGCCAGCAGCTTAACTCCCTCCTCCAGCTACGAGCAGTACTTC
-	-	TRBV24-1	TRBJ1-3	CATSDSSSTGNTIYF	TGTGCCACCAGTGACTCCTCCTCTACTGGAAACACCATATATTTT
-	few	TRBV7-2	TRBJ1-1	CASSFSGGGTEAFF	TGTGCCAGCAGCTTTTCCGGGGGGGGCACTGAAGCTTTCTTT
-	-	TRBV5-1	TRBJ1-6	CASSLTGTYNSPLHF	TGCGCCAGCAGCTTAACAGGAACCTATAATTCACCCCTCCACTTT
-	-	TRBV7-9	TRBJ2-3	CASSLEPGLETQYF	TGTGCCAGCAGCTTAGAACCGGGGTTGGAGACGCAGTATTTT
TRBD2	-	TRBV11-3	TRBJ2-1	CASSQGTSGSHEQFF	TGTGCCAGCAGCCAGGGGACTAGCGGGAGCCATGAGCAGTTCTTC
TRBD1	-	TRBV2	TRBJ1-5	CATGQGPNQPQHF	TGTGCCACGGGACAGGGTCCCAATCAGCCCCAGCATTTT
-	once	TRBV5-4	TRBJ1-3	CASSLGLAGGSGNTIYF	TGTGCCAGCAGCTTGGGTTTGGCCGGGGGCTCTGGAAACACCATATATTTT
-	-	TRBV7-9	TRBJ2-1	CASSLMGKRVYNEQFF	TGTGCCAGCAGCTTAATGGGGAAGAGGGTGTACAATGAGCAGTTCTTC
-	once	TRBV11-2	TRBJ2-4	CASSRDITLQYF	TGTGCCAGCAGCCGGGACATAACTCTTCAGTACTTC
-	few	TRBV6-4	TRBJ2-6	CASSDNEGRGANVLTF	TGTGCCAGCAGTGACAATGAGGGGAGGGGGGCCAACGTCCTGACTTTC
-	-	TRBV6-5	TRBJ2-7	CASSMGDYEQYF	TGTGCCAGCAGCATGGGAGACTACGAGCAGTACTTC
-	once	TRBV2	TRBJ1-5	CASSLRTGNQPQHF	TGTGCCAGCAGTTTGAGGACTGGCAATCAGCCCCAGCATTTT
-	-	TRBV6-5	TRBJ2-3	CASSPIPDTQYF	TGTGCCAGCAGCCCAATTCCAGATACGCAGTATTTT
TRBD1	-	TRBV7-3	TRBJ1-6	CASSRTGVGGSPLHF	TGTGCCAGCAGCCGAACAGGGGTCGGGGGATCACCCCTCCACTTT
-	few	TRBV5-6	TRBJ2-2	CASSLAGNTGELFF	TGTGCCAGCAGCTTGGCCGGGAACACCGGGGAGCTGTTTTTT
-	-	TRBV18	TRBJ1-3	CASSPRQGEATIYF	TGTGCCAGCTCACCACGCCAGGGTGAGGCCACCATATATTTT
TRBD2	few	TRBV28	TRBJ2-3	CASSGLELLDTQYF	TGTGCCAGCAGCGGACTAGAACTTCTGGATACGCAGTATTTT
-	-	TRBV7-2	TRBJ1-1	CASRQNRVGTEAFF	TGTGCCAGCAGACAAAACAGGGTGGGCACTGAAGCTTTCTTT
-	-	TRBV10-3	TRBJ1-1	CAISDTGNTEAFF	TGTGCCATCAGTGACACAGGGAACACTGAAGCTTTCTTT
-	-	TRBV18	TRBJ1-4	CASSPPSEGSGEKLFF	TGTGCCAGCTCACCACCCTCGGAGGGGAGTGGTGAAAAACTGTTTTTT
TRBD1	-	TRBV24-1	TRBJ2-1	CATSIPGTGLYNEQFF	TGTGCCACCAGTATTCCCGGGACAGGATTATACAATGAGCAGTTCTTC
TRBD1	-	TRBV28	TRBJ2-7	CASSLWDRVHEQYF	TGTGCCAGCAGTTTATGGGACAGGGTCCACGAGCAGTACTTC
TRBD1	-	TRBV7-9	TRBJ2-7	CASSRQGARYEQYF	TGTGCCAGCAGCCGTCAGGGGGCGCGGTACGAGCAGTACTTC
TRBD1	-	TRBV29-1	TRBJ2-7	CSVVGTAYEQYF	TGCAGCGTCGTCGGGACAGCCTACGAGCAGTACTTC
-	-	TRBV6-5	TRBJ2-4	CASSYPTGAAKNIQYF	TGTGCCAGCAGTTACCCCACAGGAGCCGCCAAAAACATTCAGTACTTC
TRBD2	-	TRBV27	TRBJ2-1	CASRTISGGAFNEQFF	TGTGCCAGCAGGACCATTAGCGGGGGGGCCTTCAATGAGCAGTTCTTC
-	-	TRBV29-1	TRBJ2-6	CSVVTVAGANVLTF	TGCAGCGTAGTGACAGTGGCTGGGGCCAACGTCCTGACTTTC
TRBD2	once	TRBV9	TRBJ2-3	CASSVAPRNLAGAQGDTQYF	TGTGCCAGCAGCGTAGCCCCTCGTAACCTAGCGGGGGCCCAGGGAGATACGCAGTATTTT
-	-	TRBV28	TRBJ1-5	CASSLGGEGMRAQHF	TGTGCCAGCAGTTTAGGGGGCGAGGGGATGAGGGCCCAGCATTTT
-	once	TRBV15	TRBJ1-5	CATSPQGRVQPQHF	TGTGCCACCAGCCCCCAGGGTAGGGTGCAGCCCCAGCATTTT
TRBD1	-	TRBV19	TRBJ1-4	CASSIAQGAQIEKLFF	TGTGCCAGTAGTATCGCCCAGGGGGCGCAAATTGAAAAACTGTTTTTT
-	once	TRBV28	TRBJ1-1	CASSFRGNPEAFF	TGTGCCAGCAGTTTTAGGGGAAACCCTGAAGCTTTCTTT
-	-	TRBV28	TRBJ2-4	CASSQGQAKNIQYF	TGTGCCAGCAGTCAGGGTCAAGCCAAAAACATTCAGTACTTC
-	-	TRBV7-3	TRBJ2-1	CASSNTLDGNNEQFF	TGTGCCAGCAGTAACACCTTAGACGGGAACAATGAGCAGTTCTTC
-	-	TRBV7-3	TRBJ1-1	CASSFGENTEAFF	TGTGCCAGCAGCTTCGGGGAGAACACTGAAGCTTTCTTT